These 5 T cell receptor beta chains were all obtained from the same sample, sequenced in a study of cytomegalovirus exposure and HLA in healthy donors. This PCR relied on a set of 60 Vbeta primers and 13 Jbeta primers. TCRdb's table, derived via immunoSEQ multiplex PCR, lists solely in-frame clones and lacks some. The data contain about 170,000 clones, nearly 80% of them singletons. The sequenced material came from PBMCs. These receptors were obtained from a woman in her 50s in good health and CMV-seropositive.

J is TRBJ2-1 and V is TRBV7-9; 8 bases agree with TRBD2. Germline V CDR1 and CDR2: SEHNR, FQNEAQ (reference sequence). V was clipped by 1 base and J by 4 bases; unmatched bases: 6. The CDR3 has 16 amino acids. The CDR3 reads CASSLVASGPYNEQFF. CDR3 bases: TGTGCCAGCAGCTTAGTTGCTAGCGGGCCTTACAATGAGCAGTTCTTC.

With regard to this clone: The junction does not match germline at one end; this may be a read error. Other DNA sequences in the sample encode the same CDR3. This chain links TRBV5-6 with TRBJ1-2, with TRBD1 matching over 7 bases. From germline, CDR1 is SGHDT and CDR2 YYEEEE. This CDR3 spans 14 amino acids. As DNA, the CDR3 is TGTGCTAGCAGCCCAGGGGGGCTTGGCTATGGCTACACCTTC. Translation gives CASSPGGLGYGYTF.

This chain joins TRBV6-6 and TRBJ2-1; 8 bases agree with TRBD2. Germline V lookup: CDR1 MNHNY, CDR2 SVGAGI (reference sequence). With V trimmed by 6 bases and J by 3 bases, 7 bases remained unmatched. This CDR3 region has 15 residues. The chain's CDR3 is CASRPGGVGYNEQFF. The CDR3 bases are TGTGCCAGCAGGCCCGGGGGGGTGGGCTACAATGAGCAGTTCTTC.

This chain joins TRBV5-1 and TRBJ1-1; 7 bases are shared with TRBD1. This CDR3 is 15 amino acids long. CDR1 and CDR2 from the germline V gene are SGHRS and YFSETQ. V lost 1 base to trimming and J lost 1 base; unmatched junction nucleotides: 4. CDR3 in amino acids: CASSLRAGGNTEAFF. CDR3 sequence (DNA): TGCGCCAGCAGCTTGAGGGCAGGGGGGAACACTGAAGCTTTCTTT.

The chain carries TRBV28 and TRBJ1-5, with D possibly matching TRBD1 (6 bases). The V gene lost 6 bases and the J gene lost 2 bases, with 23 bases spanning the gap. The CDR3 totals 18 residues. Germline V gene sequence: CDR1 MDHEN, CDR2 SYDVKM. This chain's CDR3 is CASSPPPGGGEGNQPQHF. CDR3 nucleotide sequence: TGTGCCAGCAGCCCACCTCCTGGGGGGGGCGAGGGCAATCAGCCCCAGCATTTT.